These 8 T cell receptor beta chains were sequenced from one sample in a study of cytomegalovirus exposure and HLA in healthy donors. PCR involved 60 Vbeta and 13 Jbeta primers. Method: immunoSEQ multiplex PCR; TCRdb's copy keeps in-frame clones and lacks some. The sample holds roughly 200,000 clones, less than 85% seen once. The sequencing input was PBMCs. The receptors shown here come from a girl aged 10 to 17 in good health and CMV-seropositive.

Remarks on this clone: Other DNA sequences of this sample code for an identical CDR3. The chain carries TRBV4-3 and TRBJ2-3, with 8 bases fitting TRBD2. CDR1 and CDR2 (germline): LGHNA, YSLEER. V dropped 3 bases and J dropped 3; count of bases not matched to a gene: 2. The CDR3 covers 14 residues. The CDR3 here is CASSQGGGTDTQYF. CDR3 sequence (DNA): TGCGCCAGCAGCCAGGGCGGGGGGACAGATACGCAGTATTTT.

The V call is TRBV6-5, the J call TRBJ2-6; D not certain. The germline CDR1 and CDR2 sequences are MNHEY and SVGAGI. V was trimmed by 10 bases and J by 0 bases, leaving 4 bases between them. This CDR3 comprises 12 residues. CDR3 nucleotides: TGTGCCACACTCTCTGGGGCCAACGTCCTGACTTTC. It codes for CATLSGANVLTF.

The V and J genes are TRBV11-3 and TRBJ2-5; 7 nucleotides match TRBD1. There are 17 residues in the CDR3. Germline assignment: CDR1 SGHNT and CDR2 YENEEA. V shed 4 bases and J 2 bases; nucleotides not matched to a gene: 13. In nucleotides, the CDR3 is TGTGCCAGCAGCTCAATCCGACAGGGTATGGGGCAAGAGACCCAGTACTTC. This encodes CASSSIRQGMGQETQYF.

The table lists this clone with a count of one. The V and J genes are TRBV13 and TRBJ2-2, with D tentatively TRBD1 (6 bases). This CDR3 comprises 16 residues. Germline V gene sequence: CDR1 PRHDT, CDR2 FYEKMQ (reference sequence). The V end lost 1 base, the J end lost 0 bases, and 9 bases lay between the germline ends. CDR3 nucleotide sequence: TGTGCCAGCAGCTTAGACGGGACAACGAACACCGGGGAGCTGTTTTTT. Protein: CASSLDGTTNTGELFF.

V and J are TRBV9 and TRBJ2-7; the D gene is possibly TRBD2 (6 bases). The CDR3 runs 13 residues. V was shortened by 4 bases and J by 7 bases, with 15 bases between the two germline ends. Germline V lookup: CDR1 SGDLS, CDR2 YYNGEE. The CDR3 DNA follows: TGTGCCAGCAGCCGGCAGTGGGACTCGGAGCAGTACTTC. It codes for CASSRQWDSEQYF.

The chain employs TRBV27 and TRBJ2-7; 8 bases are a match to TRBD1. This CDR3 has 15 residues. The germline V gene encodes CDR1 MNHEY and CDR2 SMNVEV (reference sequence). Losses at the gene ends were 6 bases for V and 0 bases for J; bases not matched to a gene: 7. The DNA for the CDR3 is TGTGCCAGCAGACTTGACAGGGGCCTCTCCTACGAGCAGTACTTC. This gives the protein CASRLDRGLSYEQYF.

This clone has more than one count but fewer than ten. The chain carries TRBV7-2 and TRBJ1-6; possible D gene TRBD1, 6 bases. V shed 0 bases and J shed 10 bases, with 16 bases lying between them. Germline V gene sequence: CDR1 SGHTA, CDR2 FQGNSA. The CDR3 contains 16 residues. The CDR3 is CASSLAGKGGWSPLHF. CDR3 nucleotide sequence: TGTGCCAGCAGCTTAGCGGGGAAAGGGGGATGGTCACCCCTCCACTTT.

This clone occurred a few times. The rearrangement links TRBV11-3 to TRBJ2-7; D is possibly TRBD2 (5 bases). V lost 5 bases and J lost 2, with 13 bases in between. CDR1 and CDR2 from the germline V gene are SGHNT and YENEEA. The CDR3 is made up of 14 amino acids. The CDR3 DNA reads TGTGCCAGCAGCCCCTCCGCGGGTACCTACGAGCAGTACTTC. Its protein is CASSPSAGTYEQYF.